The T cell receptor (beta chain) under discussion was sequenced for a study of blood T cell repertoires in COVID-19. With regard to this clone: Other DNA sequences in the sample encode the same CDR3.

Produced via immunoSEQ multiplex PCR; TCRdb's table is partial and in-frame only. In the table there are approximately 250,000 clones, roughly 90% of which are singletons. Germline-derived CDR1 and CDR2 are KGHSH and LQKENI. CDR3 length: 14 residues. The J segment lost 2 bases and the V segment lost 0 bases, leaving 0 bases of the junction unmatched. The sample was peripheral blood. The rearrangement uses TRBV18 and TRBJ2-5; 7 nucleotides agree with TRBD2. The TCR sequence derives from a man aged 25 to 45 who had recovered from COVID-19. The CDR3 DNA follows: TGTGCCAGCTCACCACCGGGACTACAAGAGACCCAGTACTTC. It yields the protein CASSPPGLQETQYF.